These 8 T cell receptor beta chains originate from one sample sequenced in a study of blood T cells in healthy people across ages. Using a J-beta primer mix together with a sample-barcoded 5' primer, a second PCR was run for roughly 6 to 12 cycles. TCRdb processed the 5' RACE reads anew with MiXCR; each CDR3 protein has one entry. Of roughly 700,000 distinct CDR3 sequences in the sample, around half are singletons; the top ten hold roughly a third. The specimen was blood. The receptors derive from a woman in her sixties in good health.

This clonotype was seen a single time. The chain uses TRBV27 and TRBJ2-4; a possible D gene is TRBD1 (5 bases). TRBJ2-7 matches the DNA end more closely, so the J call is doubtful. This CDR3 contains 16 residues. The germline gives CDR1 MNHEY, CDR2 SMNVEV (reference sequence). The CDR3 region has the DNA TGTGCCAGCAGTTTATTCTTGGGGCTCCCCACCTACGAGCAGTACTTC. Translated: CASSLFLGLPTYEQYF.

This clonotype was counted ten times or more. A much larger clonotype is one base distant, so this may be a read error. This chain links TRBV12-3 or TRBV12-4 with TRBJ1-1; possibly TRBD1 for D (5 bases). CDR3 length equals 14 residues. V gave up 5 bases and J gave up 1 base, with 11 bases separating them. CDR3 residues: CASSASDRNTEAFF. As DNA, the CDR3 is TGTGCCAGCAGTGCCTCCGACAGGAACACTGAAGCTTTCTTT.

This sequence joins TRBV20-1 and TRBJ2-3; 12 nucleotides line up with TRBD2. This CDR3 contains 18 residues. Losses at the gene ends were 6 bases for V and 4 bases for J; bases not matched to a gene: 17. In germline, CDR1 is DFQATT, CDR2 SNEGSKA (reference sequence). The CDR3 sequence is CSAPDRGLAGGPADTQYF. DNA of the CDR3: TGCAGTGCCCCCGACAGGGGGCTAGCGGGAGGGCCGGCAGATACGCAGTATTTT.

V is TRBV5-1 and J is TRBJ2-1, with a possible D match to TRBD2 (6 bases). Trimming removed 5 bases at V and 8 bases at J, with 14 bases between. The CDR3 is 13 amino acids. Germline lookup yields CDR1 SGHRS and CDR2 YFSETQ. The CDR3 loop reads CASRNEGGYEQFF. The CDR3 DNA reads TGCGCCAGCAGAAACGAGGGAGGCTATGAGCAGTTCTTC.

The table lists this clonotype with a few counts. The gene calls are TRBV7-3 and TRBJ1-1, with D possibly TRBD1 on 5 matching bases. V was shortened by 4 bases and J by 6 bases, with 15 bases between the two germline ends. The CDR3 sequence is 14 residues long. Germline lookup yields CDR1 SGHTA and CDR2 FQGTGA. The CDR3: CASSSRPGHPEAFF. The CDR3 bases are TGTGCCAGCAGCTCCCGCCCCGGACACCCTGAAGCTTTCTTT.

This clonotype is a singleton in its sample. The chain employs TRBV4-3 and TRBJ1-5, with D tentatively TRBD1 (6 bases). Germline values: CDR1 LGHNA, CDR2 YSLEER. The CDR3 is 15 amino acids. V shed 1 base and J shed 7 bases, with 14 bases lying between them. The chain's CDR3 is CASSQGWGLRQPQHF. The CDR3 coding sequence is TGCGCCAGCAGCCAAGGTTGGGGGCTGAGGCAGCCCCAGCATTTT.

A note on this clonotype: A much more abundant neighbour one base away suggests this may be a read error. The V call is TRBV11-2, the J call TRBJ2-1; no clear D gene. This CDR3 is built from 18 residues. From germline, CDR1 is SGHAT and CDR2 FQNNGV. CDR3 sequence: CAGSLLLFGLQDYNEQFF. In DNA form, the CDR3 reads TGTGCCGGCAGCCTCCTGTTGTTTGGGTTGCAAGACTACAATGAGCAGTTCTTC.

This clonotype was detected many times. Germline and junction disagree at one end, which may indicate a read error. The genes are TRBV27 and TRBJ1-2; the D gene is possibly TRBD1 (5 bases). The length of the CDR3 is 14 residues. The V gene's germline CDR1 is MNHEY and CDR2 SMNVEV (reference sequence). CDR3 coding DNA: TGCGCCAGCAGCTTGACAGCTTCTAACTATGGCTACACCTTC. It translates to CASSLTASNYGYTF.